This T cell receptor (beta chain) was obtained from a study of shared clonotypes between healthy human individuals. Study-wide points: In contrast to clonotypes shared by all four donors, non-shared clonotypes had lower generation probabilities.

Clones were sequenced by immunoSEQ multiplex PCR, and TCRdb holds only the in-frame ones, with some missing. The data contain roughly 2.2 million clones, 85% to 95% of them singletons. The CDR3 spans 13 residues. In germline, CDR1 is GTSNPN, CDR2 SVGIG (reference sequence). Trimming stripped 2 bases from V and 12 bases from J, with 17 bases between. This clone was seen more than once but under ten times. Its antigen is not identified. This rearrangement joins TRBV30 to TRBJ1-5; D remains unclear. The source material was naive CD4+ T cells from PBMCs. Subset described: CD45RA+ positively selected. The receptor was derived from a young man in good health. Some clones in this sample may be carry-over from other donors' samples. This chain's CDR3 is CAWSSGRLKGQHF. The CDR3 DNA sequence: TGTGCCTGGAGTTCAGGACGGCTCAAGGGCCAGCATTTT.